This note documents a single T cell receptor beta chain sequence. No antigen is known for it. This record belongs to a study of a mutant IDH1 vaccine in newly diagnosed glioma. Overall study: Onset of vaccination occurred 4-6 weeks following radiotherapy alone, or with temozolomide cycles. Of treated patients, around 62% were men and roughly 40% women, averaging roughly 37 years. Prior therapy was radiotherapy, temozolomide, or both; most received both.

Regarding the study as a whole: Of the patients, 93.3% had vaccine-induced immune responses.

Trimming took 3 bases from V and 10 from J, leaving 20 bases between them. The length of the CDR3 is 15 residues. CDR1 is SGHRS and CDR2 is YFSETQ in the germline V gene. The assay was immunoSEQ multiplex PCR, and TCRdb's table has in-frame clones only and misses some. The repertoire has 60,000 or so clones, around 80% of them found once; the top ten carry 6.5% to 8.5%. Documented time point: week 5, during vaccination. With topical imiquimod, each dose of the vaccine consisted of 300 ug of mutant IDH1 20-mer peptide. The clonotype comes from a woman in her 50s with glioma. V and J are TRBV5-1 and TRBJ2-4, with D possibly matching TRBD2 (6 bases). Here the sequenced sample was PBMCs, taken from a glioma patient whose treatment included an IDH1 peptide vaccine. For the CDR3, the DNA is TGCGCCAGCAGCTCACGGGACTTCCCGACCCTAATTCAGTACTTC. Residues: CASSSRDFPTLIQYF.